This T cell receptor (beta chain) is from a study of spatial heterogeneity in lung cancer. Whole-study context: A unique TCR and UMI combination showed up more than ten times in raw reads, on average.

This clonotype has ten or more counts. Time point indicated: sample taken at primary tumor resection. From the 5' RACE reads, TCRdb called clonotypes with MiXCR, one entry per CDR3 protein. The repertoire holds some 38,000 distinct CDR3 sequences, with approximately 3.1% as singletons. This CDR3 has 13 residues. Trimming took 5 bases from V and 4 from J, leaving 11 bases between them. The germline V gene has CDR1 SGHAT and CDR2 FQNNGV. This chain links TRBV11-2 with TRBJ2-5; D may be TRBD1 or TRBD2 (5 bases each). The material sequenced was normal lung tissue next to the tumor, taken at surgery. This sequence was found in a male donor with early-stage non-small cell lung cancer. The CDR3 loop reads CASSPGASETQYF. The CDR3 DNA reads TGTGCCAGCAGCCCCGGGGCCTCAGAGACCCAGTACTTC.